A single sample gave rise to the 18 T cell receptor beta chains below, sequenced in a study of T cell repertoires in cytomegalovirus infection. Each CDR3 protein gets one entry after TCRdb re-called the reads with MiXCR. The sample has approximately 910,000 distinct CDR3 sequences, around 32% seen once. No antigens are known for them. Specimen: cultured CD8+ T cells from PBMCs, collected from culture after CMV antigen stimulation. These receptors all stem from a human donor in good health (CMV status not recorded). Some clones in this sample may be carry-over from other donors' samples.

The chain joins TRBV2 to TRBJ2-5; D not resolved. The CDR3 extends over 11 amino acids. V dropped 8 bases and J dropped 1 base, with 5 bases sitting between them. CDR1 is SNHLY and CDR2 is FYNNEI in the germline V gene. The CDR3 DNA is TGTGCCAGCCCCAGCCAAGAGACCCAGTACTTC. Its protein is CASPSQETQYF.

This clonotype was seen repeatedly, ten times or more. V gene TRBV4-3 combines with J gene TRBJ2-2, with no clear D. This CDR3 is 15 amino acids long. CDR1 LGHNA and CDR2 YSLEER come from the germline V gene. V was pared by 0 bases and J by 1 base, with 6 bases between. CDR3 sequence reads: CASSQDLGNTGELFF. CDR3 in DNA: TGCGCCAGCAGCCAAGATCTAGGGAACACCGGGGAGCTGTTTTTT.

Details on this clonotype: One end of the junction is discordant with germline, which a read error may explain. This chain links TRBV12-3 or TRBV12-4 with TRBJ1-5, with a weak D call TRBD1 (5 bases). This CDR3 contains 13 residues. The CDR3 loop is CANSLGGGQPQHF. DNA for the CDR3: TGTGCCAACAGTCTCGGGGGGGGACAGCCCCAGCATTTT.

This clonotype was counted between two and nine times. This chain joins TRBV29-1 and TRBJ1-2, with a possible D match to TRBD1 (5 bases). Trimming shortened V by 4 bases and J by 7 bases, and 10 bases separated the two germline ends. Germline V lookup: CDR1 SQVTM, CDR2 ANQGSEA. The CDR3 is 11 amino acids. The CDR3, as DNA: TGCAGCGTTGGCACTAGGGGTGGCTACACCTTC. This sequence encodes CSVGTRGGYTF.

This clonotype was observed a few times. J is TRBJ2-1 and V is TRBV7-3, with TRBD2 identical over 11 bases. The length of the CDR3 is 20 residues. The germline CDR1 and CDR2 sequences are SGHTA and FQGTGA. Trimming removed 1 base from V and 0 bases from J; junction bases left unmatched: 11. CDR3 coding DNA: TGTGCCAGCAGCTTAAAAGGGCTAGCGGGGGGCCCGAGCTCCTACAATGAGCAGTTCTTC. This translates into CASSLKGLAGGPSSYNEQFF.

This clonotype has a handful of counts. The J gene is TRBJ2-7, the V gene TRBV9; 10 nucleotides match TRBD1. The CDR3 loop spans 14 amino acids. Germline CDR1 SGDLS, CDR2 YYNGEE. J lost 3 bases, V lost 3 bases, and 3 bases had no gene match. The DNA for the CDR3 is TGTGCCAGCAGCGGGACAGGGGGTATCTACGAGCAGTACGTC. It encodes CASSGTGGIYEQYV.

This clonotype was detected ten times or more. DNA for the CDR3: TGTGCCAGCAGCTTAGTGATGGGTCAGAACTCCTACGAGCAGTACGTC. This sequence encodes CASSLVMGQNSYEQYV. The rearrangement uses TRBV7-8 and TRBJ2-7; D call uncertain. The germline V gene encodes CDR1 SGHVS and CDR2 FQNEAQ. CDR3 size: 16 residues. The ends were cut back, 1 base at V and 0 bases at J, with 13 bases in the middle.

This clonotype was counted a few times. The chain links TRBV2 to TRBJ1-5; the D gene is possibly TRBD1 (5 bases). The CDR3 totals 17 residues. The V and J ends lost 1 base and 2 bases respectively, with 15 bases between them. Per germline, CDR1 SNHLY and CDR2 FYNNEI. Written as DNA, the CDR3 is TGTGCCAGCAGTGAAGGGGCAGGCCAAGGGGGCAATCAGCCCCAGCATTTT. Protein product: CASSEGAGQGGNQPQHF.

The table lists this clonotype with a few counts. CDR3 loop: CATWGNEQFF. The CDR3 nucleotides read TGTGCCACCTGGGGGAATGAGCAGTTCTTC. The rearrangement uses TRBV6-6 and TRBJ2-1; perhaps D is TRBD1 or TRBD2 (5 bases each). The CDR3 contains 10 residues. Germline CDR1 reads MNHNY; CDR2 reads SVGAGI (reference sequence). The ends were cut back, 10 bases at V and 7 bases at J, with 8 bases in the middle.

This chain joins TRBV6-6 and TRBJ2-3; D is possibly TRBD1 or TRBD2 (5 bases each). Germline lookup yields CDR1 MNHNY and CDR2 SVGAGI (reference sequence). This CDR3 has 15 amino acids. V lost 5 bases and J 1 base, leaving 13 bases between the germline ends. The CDR3 here is CASSVWGSRTDTQYF. Written as DNA, the CDR3 is TGTGCCAGCAGTGTTTGGGGGTCCCGCACAGATACGCAGTATTTT.

V gene TRBV12-3 or TRBV12-4 combines with J gene TRBJ2-1; 8 nucleotides match TRBD2. Trimming removed 5 bases from V and 4 bases from J; junction bases left unmatched: 7. This CDR3 has 15 amino acids. The CDR3 sequence is CASSNSGALYNEQFF. CDR3 DNA sequence: TGTGCCAGCAGTAATAGCGGGGCTCTTTACAATGAGCAGTTCTTC.

In its sample, this clonotype was seen many times. This rearrangement joins TRBV7-2 to TRBJ1-2; the match to TRBD1 covers 7 bases. The J segment lost 2 bases and the V segment lost 5 bases, leaving 8 bases of the junction unmatched. The germline V gene encodes CDR1 SGHTA and CDR2 FQGNSA. This CDR3 contains 15 residues. The CDR3 bases are TGTGCCAGCAGCCGCCCGGGAGGGGGCAACTATGGCTACACCTTC. Amino acids: CASSRPGGGNYGYTF.

The chain combines TRBV6-5 with TRBJ1-1; 9 nucleotides align to TRBD1. CDR1 is MNHEY, CDR2 SVGAGI, per germline. The CDR3 is 16 amino acids. V was clipped by 6 bases and J by 2 bases; unmatched bases: 10. The CDR3 region is CASSYRGTGTNTEAFF. DNA of the CDR3: TGTGCCAGCAGCTACAGGGGGACAGGGACCAACACTGAAGCTTTCTTT.

This rearrangement joins TRBV6-6 to TRBJ2-2, with D possibly matching TRBD1 (5 bases). The CDR3 consists of 16 residues. The V gene's germline CDR1 is MNHNY and CDR2 SVGAGI (reference sequence). V was pared by 6 bases and J by 0 bases, with 14 bases between. CDR3: CASSKTGQPNTGELFF. The CDR3 nucleotides read TGTGCCAGCAGCAAAACAGGCCAACCGAACACCGGGGAGCTGTTTTTT.

The sample holds many counts of this clonotype. At one end, the junction sequence differs from germline, possibly due to a read error. The chain uses TRBV11-1 and TRBJ2-1; D remains unclear. The CDR3 has 14 residues. CDR1 is SGHAT, CDR2 FQDESV, per germline (reference sequence). For the CDR3, the DNA is TGTGCCAGCAGCATAGCCAATGTACTCTCTGAGCAGTTCTTC. As protein: CASSIANVLSEQFF. The entire variable domain, with the rest obtained from reference TRBV11-1 and TRBJ2-1, is as follows: EAEVAQSPRYKITEKSQAVAFWCDPISGHATLYWYRQILGQGPELLVQFQDESVVDDSQLPKDRFSAERLKGVDSTLKIQPAELGDSAMYLCASSIANVLSEQFFGPGTRLTVL.

This clonotype was seen only once. The chain carries TRBV5-5 and TRBJ1-2; the D is unclear. V was trimmed by 2 bases and J by 6 bases, leaving 11 bases between them. The CDR3 consists of 13 residues. Per germline, CDR1 SGHKS and CDR2 YYEKEE (reference sequence). CDR3 coding DNA: TGTGCCAGCAGCTTTTTCGTGAAGGATGGCTACACCTTC. It yields the protein CASSFFVKDGYTF. Full variable domain (missing parts from reference TRBV5-5 and TRBJ1-2): DAGVTQSPTHLIKTRGQQVTLRCSPISGHKSVSWYQQVLGQGPQFIFQYYEKEERGRGNFPDRFSARQFPNYSSELNVNALLLGDSALYLCASSFFVKDGYTFGSGTRLTVV.

This clonotype was seen at least ten times. The J gene is TRBJ1-1, the V gene TRBV7-6, with 9 bases that match TRBD1. The germline V gene has CDR1 SGHVS and CDR2 FNYEAQ. The trim removed 1 base at V and 3 bases at J, leaving 9 bases unmatched. This CDR3 comprises 17 residues. The CDR3 protein is CASSLEGNRGPYTEAFF. The CDR3 DNA follows: TGTGCCAGCAGCTTAGAAGGAAACAGGGGGCCTTACACTGAAGCTTTCTTT.

The V and J genes are TRBV12-3 or TRBV12-4 and TRBJ2-3, with 9 nucleotides matching TRBD2. Unmatched junction bases numbered 9, after V lost 4 bases and J lost 4 bases. The CDR3 contains 16 residues. DNA of the CDR3: TGTGCCAGCAGTTCGTATTTGCGGGGGGGCCCAGATACGCAGTATTTT. Translation: CASSSYLRGGPDTQYF.